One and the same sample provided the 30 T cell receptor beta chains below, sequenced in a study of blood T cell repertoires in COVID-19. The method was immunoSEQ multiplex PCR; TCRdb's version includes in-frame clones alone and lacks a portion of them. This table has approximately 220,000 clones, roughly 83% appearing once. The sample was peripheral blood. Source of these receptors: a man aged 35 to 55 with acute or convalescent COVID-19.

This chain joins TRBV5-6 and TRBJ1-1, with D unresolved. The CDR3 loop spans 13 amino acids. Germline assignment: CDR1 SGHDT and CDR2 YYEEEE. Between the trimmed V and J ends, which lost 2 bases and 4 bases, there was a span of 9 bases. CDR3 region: CASSFSPGTEAFF. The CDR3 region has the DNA TGTGCCAGCAGCTTTAGTCCGGGCACTGAAGCTTTCTTT.

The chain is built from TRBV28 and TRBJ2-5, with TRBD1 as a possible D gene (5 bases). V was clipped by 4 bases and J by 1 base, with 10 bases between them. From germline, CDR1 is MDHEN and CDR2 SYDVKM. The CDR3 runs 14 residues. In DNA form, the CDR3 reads TGTGCCAGCAGTTCGACAGTCTTCCAAGAGACCCAGTACTTC. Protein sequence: CASSSTVFQETQYF.

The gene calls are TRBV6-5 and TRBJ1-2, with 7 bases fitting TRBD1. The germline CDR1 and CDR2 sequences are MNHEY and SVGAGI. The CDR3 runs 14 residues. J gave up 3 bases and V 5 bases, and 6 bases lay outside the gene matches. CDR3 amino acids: CASSRQGLDYGYTF. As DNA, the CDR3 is TGTGCCAGCAGTCGACAGGGTCTGGACTATGGCTACACCTTC.

CDR3 protein: CASKAGGPGRGYTF. The CDR3 DNA is TGTGCCAGCAAGGCAGGGGGCCCCGGTAGAGGCTACACCTTC. The chain links TRBV7-2 to TRBJ1-2; 8 nucleotides line up with TRBD1. With V trimmed by 7 bases and J by 8 bases, 12 bases remained unmatched. The V gene's germline CDR1 is SGHTA and CDR2 FQGNSA. This CDR3 has 14 amino acids.

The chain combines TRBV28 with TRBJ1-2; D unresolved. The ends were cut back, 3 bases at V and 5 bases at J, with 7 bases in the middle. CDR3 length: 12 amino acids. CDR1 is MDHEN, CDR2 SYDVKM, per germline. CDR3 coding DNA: TGTGCCAGCAGTTTTGCGATATATGGCTACACCTTC. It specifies CASSFAIYGYTF.

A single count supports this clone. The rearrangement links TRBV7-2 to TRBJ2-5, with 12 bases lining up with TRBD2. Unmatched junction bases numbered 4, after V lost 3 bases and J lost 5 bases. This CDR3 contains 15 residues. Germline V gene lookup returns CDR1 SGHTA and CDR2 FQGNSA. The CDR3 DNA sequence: TGTGCCAGCAGCTTCCTAGCGGGAGGGCCCGAGACCCAGTACTTC. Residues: CASSFLAGGPETQYF.

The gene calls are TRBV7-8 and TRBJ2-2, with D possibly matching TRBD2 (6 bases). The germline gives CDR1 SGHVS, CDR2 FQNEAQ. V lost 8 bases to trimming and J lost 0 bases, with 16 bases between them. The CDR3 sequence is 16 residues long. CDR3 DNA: TGTGCCAGCTCAGGACGGGAGCGAGCGAACACCGGGGAGCTGTTTTTT. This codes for CASSGRERANTGELFF.

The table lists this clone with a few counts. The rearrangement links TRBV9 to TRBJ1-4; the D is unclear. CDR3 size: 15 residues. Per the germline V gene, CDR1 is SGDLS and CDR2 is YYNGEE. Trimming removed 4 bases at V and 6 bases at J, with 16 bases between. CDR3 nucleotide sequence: TGTGCCAGCAGCCTAGGAAGGGCCGGGGATGAAAAACTGTTTTTT. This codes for CASSLGRAGDEKLFF.

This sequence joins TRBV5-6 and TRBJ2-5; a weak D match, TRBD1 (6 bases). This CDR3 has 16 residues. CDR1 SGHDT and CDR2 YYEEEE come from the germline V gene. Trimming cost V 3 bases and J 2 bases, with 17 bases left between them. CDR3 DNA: TGTGCCAGCAGCTCTTACCTCTGGGACAAACAAGAGACCCAGTACTTC. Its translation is CASSSYLWDKQETQYF.

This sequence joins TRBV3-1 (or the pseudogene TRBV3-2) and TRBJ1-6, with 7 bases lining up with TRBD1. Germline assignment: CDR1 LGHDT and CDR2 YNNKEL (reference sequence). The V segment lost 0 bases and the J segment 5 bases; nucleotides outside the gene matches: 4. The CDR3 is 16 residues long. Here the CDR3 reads CASSQDQGGDNSPLHF. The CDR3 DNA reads TGTGCCAGCAGCCAAGATCAGGGGGGAGATAATTCACCCCTCCACTTT.

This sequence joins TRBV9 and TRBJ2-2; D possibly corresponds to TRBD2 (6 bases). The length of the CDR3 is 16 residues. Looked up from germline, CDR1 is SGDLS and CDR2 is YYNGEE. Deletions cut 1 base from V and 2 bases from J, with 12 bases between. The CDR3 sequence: CASSVSGTSNTGELFF. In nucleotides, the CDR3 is TGTGCCAGCAGCGTATCCGGGACTTCTAACACCGGGGAGCTGTTTTTT.

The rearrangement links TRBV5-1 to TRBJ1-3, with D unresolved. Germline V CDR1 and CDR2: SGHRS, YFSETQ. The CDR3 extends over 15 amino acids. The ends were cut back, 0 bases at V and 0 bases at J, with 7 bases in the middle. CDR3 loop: CASSLDPGSGNTIYF. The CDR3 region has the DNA TGCGCCAGCAGCTTGGATCCAGGCTCTGGAAACACCATATATTTT.

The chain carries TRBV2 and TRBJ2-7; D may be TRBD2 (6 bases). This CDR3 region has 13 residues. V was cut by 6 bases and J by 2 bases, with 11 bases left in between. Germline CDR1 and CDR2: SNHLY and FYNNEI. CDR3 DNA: TGTGCCAGCAGGGCGGGAACTGCCTACGAGCAGTACTTC. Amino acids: CASRAGTAYEQYF. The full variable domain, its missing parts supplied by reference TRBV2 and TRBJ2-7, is EPEVTQTPSHQVTQMGQEVILRCVPISNHLYFYWYRQILGQKVEFLVSFYNNEISEKSEIFDDQFSVERPDGSNFTLKIRSTKLEDSAMYFCASRAGTAYEQYFGPGTRLTVT.

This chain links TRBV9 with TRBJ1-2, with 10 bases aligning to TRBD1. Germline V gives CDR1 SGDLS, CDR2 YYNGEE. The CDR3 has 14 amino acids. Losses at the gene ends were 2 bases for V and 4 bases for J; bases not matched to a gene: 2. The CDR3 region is CASSVTGGAYGYTF. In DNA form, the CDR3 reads TGTGCCAGCAGCGTGACAGGGGGCGCCTATGGCTACACCTTC.

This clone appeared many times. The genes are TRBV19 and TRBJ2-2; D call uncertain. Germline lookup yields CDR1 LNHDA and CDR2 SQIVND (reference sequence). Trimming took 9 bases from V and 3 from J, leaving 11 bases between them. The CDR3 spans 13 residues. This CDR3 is CASRSWDTGELFF. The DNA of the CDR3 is TGTGCCAGCAGGTCGTGGGACACCGGGGAGCTGTTTTTT.

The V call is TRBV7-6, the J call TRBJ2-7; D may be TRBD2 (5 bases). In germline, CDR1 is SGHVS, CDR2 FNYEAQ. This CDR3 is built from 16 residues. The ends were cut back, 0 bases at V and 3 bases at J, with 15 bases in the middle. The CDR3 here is CASSLAGRIGSYEQYF. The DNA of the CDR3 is TGTGCCAGCAGCTTAGCGGGCAGGATAGGGAGCTACGAGCAGTACTTC. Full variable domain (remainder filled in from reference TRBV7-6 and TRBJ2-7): GAGVSQSPRYKVTKRGQDVALRCDPISGHVSLYWYRQALGQGPEFLTYFNYEAQQDKSGLPNDRFSAERPEGSISTLTIQRTEQRDSAMYRCASSLAGRIGSYEQYFGPGTRLTVT.

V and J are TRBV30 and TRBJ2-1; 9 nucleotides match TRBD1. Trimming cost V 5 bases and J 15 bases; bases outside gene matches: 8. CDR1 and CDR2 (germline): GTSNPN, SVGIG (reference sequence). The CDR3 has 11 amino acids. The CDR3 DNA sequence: TGTGCCTGGTCAACAGGGGGCGTTAGGTTCTTC. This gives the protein CAWSTGGVRFF.

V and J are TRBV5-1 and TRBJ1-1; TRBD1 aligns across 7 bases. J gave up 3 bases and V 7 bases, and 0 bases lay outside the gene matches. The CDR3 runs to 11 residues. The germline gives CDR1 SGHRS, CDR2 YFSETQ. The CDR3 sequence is CASQGDTEAFF. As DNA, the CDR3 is TGCGCCAGCCAGGGGGACACTGAAGCTTTCTTT.

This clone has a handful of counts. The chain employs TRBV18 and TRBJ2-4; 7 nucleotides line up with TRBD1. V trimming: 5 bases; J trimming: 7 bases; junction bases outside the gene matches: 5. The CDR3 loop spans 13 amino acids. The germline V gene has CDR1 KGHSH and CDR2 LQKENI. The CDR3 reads CASSGDRANIQYF. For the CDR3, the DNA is TGTGCCAGCTCAGGCGACAGGGCGAACATTCAGTACTTC.

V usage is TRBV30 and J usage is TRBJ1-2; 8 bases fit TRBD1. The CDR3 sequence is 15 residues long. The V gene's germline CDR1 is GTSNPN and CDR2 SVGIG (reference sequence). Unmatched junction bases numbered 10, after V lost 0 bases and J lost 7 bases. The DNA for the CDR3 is TGTGCCTGGAGTGTAACCCGCGGGACAGGAGGTGGCTACACCTTC. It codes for CAWSVTRGTGGGYTF.

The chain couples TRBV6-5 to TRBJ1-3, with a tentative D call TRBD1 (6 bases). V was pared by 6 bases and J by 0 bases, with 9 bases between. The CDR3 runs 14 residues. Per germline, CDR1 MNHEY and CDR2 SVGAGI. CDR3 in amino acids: CASRQGHSGNTIYF. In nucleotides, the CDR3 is TGTGCCAGCAGACAGGGACACTCTGGAAACACCATATATTTT.

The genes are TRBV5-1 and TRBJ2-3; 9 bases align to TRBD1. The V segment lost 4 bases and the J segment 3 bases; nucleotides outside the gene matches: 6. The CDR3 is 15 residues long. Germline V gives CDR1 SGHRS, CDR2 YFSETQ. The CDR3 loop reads CASSTSGTGTDTQYF. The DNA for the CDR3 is TGCGCCAGCAGCACATCCGGGACAGGGACAGATACGCAGTATTTT.

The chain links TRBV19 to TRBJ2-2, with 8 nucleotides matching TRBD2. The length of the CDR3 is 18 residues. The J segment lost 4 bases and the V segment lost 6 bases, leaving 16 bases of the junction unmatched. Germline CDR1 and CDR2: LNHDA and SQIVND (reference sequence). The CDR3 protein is CASRKGEFSGISTGELFF. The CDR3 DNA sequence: TGTGCCAGTAGAAAGGGGGAATTTAGCGGGATTAGCACCGGGGAGCTGTTTTTT.

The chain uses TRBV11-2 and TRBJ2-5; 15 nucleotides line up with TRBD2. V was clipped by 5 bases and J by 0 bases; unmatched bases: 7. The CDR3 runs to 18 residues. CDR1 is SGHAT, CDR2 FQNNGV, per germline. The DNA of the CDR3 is TGTGCCAGCAGCCAGGGACTAGCGGGAGGCTCGTACCAAGAGACCCAGTACTTC. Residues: CASSQGLAGGSYQETQYF.

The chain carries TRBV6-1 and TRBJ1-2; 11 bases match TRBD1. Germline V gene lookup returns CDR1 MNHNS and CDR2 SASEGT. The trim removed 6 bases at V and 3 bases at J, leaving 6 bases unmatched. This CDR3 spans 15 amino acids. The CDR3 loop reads CASRKPGQGDYGYTF. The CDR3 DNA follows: TGTGCCAGCAGGAAACCGGGACAGGGGGACTATGGCTACACCTTC.

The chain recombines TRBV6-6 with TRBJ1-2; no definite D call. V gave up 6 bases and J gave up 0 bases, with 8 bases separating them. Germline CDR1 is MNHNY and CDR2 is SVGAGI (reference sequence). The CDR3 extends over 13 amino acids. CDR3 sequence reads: CASSQTPNYGYTF. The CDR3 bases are TGTGCCAGCAGCCAAACACCTAACTATGGCTACACCTTC.

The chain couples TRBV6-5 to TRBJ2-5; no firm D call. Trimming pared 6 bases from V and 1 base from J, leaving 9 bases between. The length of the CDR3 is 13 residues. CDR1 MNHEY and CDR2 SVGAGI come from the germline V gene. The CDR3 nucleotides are TGTGCCAGCAGCCAAAGCCCCCAAGAGACCCAGTACTTC. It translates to CASSQSPQETQYF.

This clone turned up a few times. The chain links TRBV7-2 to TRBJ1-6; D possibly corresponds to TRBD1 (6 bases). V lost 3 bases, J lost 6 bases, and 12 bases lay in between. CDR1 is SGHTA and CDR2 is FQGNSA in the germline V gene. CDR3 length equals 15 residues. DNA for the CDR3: TGTGCCAGCAGCTTTAGGGGGGGCGGTAATTCACCCCTCCACTTT. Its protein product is CASSFRGGGNSPLHF. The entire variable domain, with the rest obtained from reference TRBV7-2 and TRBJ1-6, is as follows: GAGVSQSPSNKVTEKGKDVELRCDPISGHTALYWYRQSLGQGLEFLIYFQGNSAPDKSGLPSDRFSAERTGGSVSTLTIQRTQQEDSAVYLCASSFRGGGNSPLHFGNGTRLTVT.

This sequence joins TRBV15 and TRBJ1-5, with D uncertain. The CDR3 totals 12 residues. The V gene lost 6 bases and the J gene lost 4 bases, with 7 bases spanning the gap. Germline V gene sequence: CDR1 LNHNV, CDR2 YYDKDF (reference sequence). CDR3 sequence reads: CATSNGNQPQHF. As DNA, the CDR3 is TGTGCCACCAGTAACGGGAATCAGCCCCAGCATTTT.

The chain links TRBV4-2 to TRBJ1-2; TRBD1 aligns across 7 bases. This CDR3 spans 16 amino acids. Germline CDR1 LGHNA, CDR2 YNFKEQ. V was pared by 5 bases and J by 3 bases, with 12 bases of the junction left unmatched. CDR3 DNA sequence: TGTGCCAGCAGCGTCCTGGGGACAGCCGGATACTATGGCTACACCTTC. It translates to CASSVLGTAGYYGYTF.